Listed below are T cell receptor beta chains from one sample, sequenced in a study of blood T cell repertoires in COVID-19. The repertoire was sequenced with immunoSEQ multiplex PCR; TCRdb's copy has only in-frame clones and lacks some. The repertoire holds fewer than 200,000 clones, around nine tenths seen once, with roughly 2.4% in the top ten. The specimen was peripheral blood. These receptors came from a woman of 80 years or more with COVID-19, enrolled during active disease. Each CDR3 is given with its conserved first and last residue. A D gene is named only where the DNA matches it firmly.

d_gene: TRBD2; j_gene: TRBJ2-1; v_gene: TRBV7-3; CDR3aa: CASSYSRGDEQFF
d_gene: TRBD1; j_gene: TRBJ2-1; v_gene: TRBV10-3; CDR3aa: CAISESQRGPGSEQFF
d_gene: .; j_gene: TRBJ1-1; v_gene: TRBV7-9; CDR3aa: CASSLAQGFTFF
d_gene: .; j_gene: TRBJ2-7; v_gene: TRBV27; CDR3aa: CASSLFLGQAYEQYF
d_gene: .; j_gene: TRBJ1-5; v_gene: TRBV19; CDR3aa: CASSIGSGNNQPQHF
d_gene: TRBD1; j_gene: TRBJ2-7; v_gene: TRBV5-6; CDR3aa: CASSFIGTGGYEQYF
d_gene: TRBD1; j_gene: TRBJ1-3; v_gene: TRBV5-1; CDR3aa: CASSLGPTGGSGNTIYF
d_gene: TRBD1; j_gene: TRBJ2-5; v_gene: TRBV5-1; CDR3aa: CASSPPRQGARETQYF
d_gene: .; j_gene: TRBJ2-3; v_gene: TRBV5-4; CDR3aa: CASSLEQGTDTQYF
d_gene: .; j_gene: TRBJ1-1; v_gene: TRBV7-6; CDR3aa: CASSLTGGTEAFF
d_gene: .; j_gene: TRBJ1-1; v_gene: TRBV15; CDR3aa: CATSRVWQNTEAFF
d_gene: .; j_gene: TRBJ2-2; v_gene: TRBV19; CDR3aa: CASSIVRTGELFF
d_gene: .; j_gene: TRBJ1-5; v_gene: TRBV7-2; CDR3aa: CASSSRAGLAPQHF
d_gene: .; j_gene: TRBJ1-2; v_gene: TRBV27; CDR3aa: CASRLGQAGYGYTF
d_gene: .; j_gene: TRBJ2-1; v_gene: TRBV6-5; CDR3aa: CASTPLYSYNEQFF
d_gene: .; j_gene: TRBJ2-3; v_gene: TRBV5-5; CDR3aa: CASSHTDTQYF
d_gene: TRBD1; j_gene: TRBJ2-5; v_gene: TRBV3-1/TRBV3-2; CDR3aa: CASSQPTGGRETQYF
d_gene: .; j_gene: TRBJ2-3; v_gene: TRBV10-2; CDR3aa: CASSEPLVTDTQYF
d_gene: .; j_gene: TRBJ1-3; v_gene: TRBV6-2/TRBV6-3; CDR3aa: CASSYVPGSGNTIYF
d_gene: .; j_gene: TRBJ2-2; v_gene: TRBV9; CDR3aa: CASSGQLSTGELFF
d_gene: .; j_gene: TRBJ1-3; v_gene: TRBV7-2; CDR3aa: CASSKQATLGTIYF
d_gene: TRBD1; j_gene: TRBJ1-2; v_gene: TRBV7-9; CDR3aa: CASRDGGQGPRGDYGYTF
d_gene: TRBD1; j_gene: TRBJ2-6; v_gene: TRBV18; CDR3aa: CASSPPTGAGANVLTF
d_gene: TRBD2; j_gene: TRBJ2-2; v_gene: TRBV27; CDR3aa: CASRRGALGLAAATGELFF
d_gene: TRBD1; j_gene: TRBJ1-6; v_gene: TRBV3-1/TRBV3-2; CDR3aa: CASSQERGRTYNSPLHF
d_gene: TRBD2; j_gene: TRBJ2-2; v_gene: TRBV5-3; CDR3aa: CARSLTLDGTSGSSNTGELFF
d_gene: .; j_gene: TRBJ1-5; v_gene: TRBV6-2/TRBV6-3; CDR3aa: CASSYGAVLNQPQHF
d_gene: .; j_gene: TRBJ1-5; v_gene: TRBV19; CDR3aa: CASSNRGTMAAQHF
d_gene: TRBD1; j_gene: TRBJ1-6; v_gene: TRBV6-5; CDR3aa: CASSRQGMNSPLHF
d_gene: TRBD2; j_gene: TRBJ2-3; v_gene: TRBV7-3; CDR3aa: CASSSSSGTTQYF
d_gene: TRBD1; j_gene: TRBJ1-1; v_gene: TRBV28; CDR3aa: CASVRDRVLVEAFF
d_gene: .; j_gene: TRBJ2-1; v_gene: TRBV6-5; CDR3aa: CASSRLGLEQFF
d_gene: .; j_gene: TRBJ1-1; v_gene: TRBV28; CDR3aa: CASRESLNTEAFF
d_gene: .; j_gene: TRBJ1-4; v_gene: TRBV25-1; CDR3aa: CACSAPGGNEKLFF
d_gene: .; j_gene: TRBJ2-7; v_gene: TRBV18; CDR3aa: CASSPPGPVGYEQYF
d_gene: .; j_gene: TRBJ2-6; v_gene: TRBV5-6; CDR3aa: CASSLVVSGANVLTF
d_gene: TRBD1; j_gene: TRBJ1-6; v_gene: TRBV25-1; CDR3aa: CASSEYIPRTGYNSPLHF
d_gene: TRBD2; j_gene: TRBJ2-3; v_gene: TRBV15; CDR3aa: CATSRDLAGVTDTQYF
d_gene: TRBD1; j_gene: TRBJ1-4; v_gene: TRBV5-1; CDR3aa: CASSLEGGANEKLFF
d_gene: TRBD2; j_gene: TRBJ2-5; v_gene: TRBV7-2; CDR3aa: CASSLRTSRRETQYF
d_gene: TRBD2; j_gene: TRBJ2-7; v_gene: TRBV28; CDR3aa: CASNIITGGGRYEQYF
d_gene: .; j_gene: TRBJ1-3; v_gene: TRBV28; CDR3aa: CASTSSARPSGNTIYF
d_gene: TRBD2; j_gene: TRBJ2-5; v_gene: TRBV28; CDR3aa: CASSLLVAGGKETQYF
d_gene: .; j_gene: TRBJ2-3; v_gene: TRBV4-2; CDR3aa: CASSQDKGGTDTQYF
d_gene: .; j_gene: TRBJ1-3; v_gene: TRBV6-5; CDR3aa: CASSYSQGTGNTIYF
d_gene: TRBD1; j_gene: TRBJ1-2; v_gene: TRBV29-1; CDR3aa: CSVARQGAWGYTF
d_gene: .; j_gene: TRBJ1-2; v_gene: TRBV2; CDR3aa: CASTRGGDNYGYTF
d_gene: .; j_gene: TRBJ1-2; v_gene: TRBV19; CDR3aa: CASNRPGGGYTF
d_gene: TRBD2; j_gene: TRBJ2-5; v_gene: TRBV19; CDR3aa: CASIGGGSFRETQYF
d_gene: .; j_gene: TRBJ1-2; v_gene: TRBV29-1; CDR3aa: CSVERPTTGYGYTF
d_gene: .; j_gene: TRBJ1-1; v_gene: TRBV6-5; CDR3aa: CASSSRDGTEAFF
d_gene: .; j_gene: TRBJ2-2; v_gene: TRBV12-3/TRBV12-4; CDR3aa: CASSSQGGGELFF
d_gene: .; j_gene: TRBJ1-3; v_gene: TRBV6-4; CDR3aa: CASSPDAGSGNTIYF
d_gene: TRBD2; j_gene: TRBJ2-7; v_gene: TRBV7-2; CDR3aa: CASSSGLANYEQYF
d_gene: .; j_gene: TRBJ1-6; v_gene: TRBV24-1; CDR3aa: CATSDLSLSNSPLHF
d_gene: TRBD1; j_gene: TRBJ2-5; v_gene: TRBV4-1; CDR3aa: CASSQQGQGQETQYF
d_gene: .; j_gene: TRBJ1-5; v_gene: TRBV28; CDR3aa: CASSWANQPQHF
d_gene: .; j_gene: TRBJ1-2; v_gene: TRBV5-6; CDR3aa: CASSVDRANYGYTF